The next 32 T cell receptor beta chains were all read from a single sample in a study of PD-L1 blockade in urothelial cancer. This table comes from immunoSEQ multiplex PCR, and its TCRdb copy is limited to in-frame clones, with some not included. The sample has around 41,000 clones, 83% seen once. The time point: peripheral blood 6 weeks after treatment start. The sample here was PBMCs, taken around atezolizumab (anti-PD-L1) treatment. The receptor source for this set is a man aged 55 to 70 with urothelial cancer.

V and J are TRBV11-1 and TRBJ2-7; D is ambiguous. V shed 3 bases and J shed 5 bases, with 5 bases lying between them. Germline values: CDR1 SGHAT, CDR2 FQDESV (reference sequence). The CDR3 consists of 11 residues. The CDR3 spells CASSLRDEQYF. CDR3 DNA sequence: TGTGCCAGCAGCTTGCGAGACGAGCAGTACTTC.

The genes are TRBV18 and TRBJ2-3, with 9 bases that match TRBD1. Germline V lookup: CDR1 KGHSH, CDR2 LQKENI. With 6 bases clipped from V and 3 bases from J, the junction kept 10 bases outside the gene matches. This CDR3 is built from 16 residues. The CDR3 DNA reads as TGTGCCAGCTCGGCAATGGGGGACAGGGCAACAGATACGCAGTATTTT. This gives the protein CASSAMGDRATDTQYF.

The DNA for the CDR3 is TGTGCCAGCAGCCCTGGTTCGAATGGCGGCTACACCTTC. It specifies CASSPGSNGGYTF. This chain connects TRBV11-2 to TRBJ1-2; D is unclear. Trimming cost V 5 bases and J 8 bases, with 15 bases left between them. Germline CDR1 SGHAT, CDR2 FQNNGV. The CDR3 sequence is 13 residues long.

The chain links TRBV2 to TRBJ1-2; 11 bases line up with TRBD1. Germline CDR1 and CDR2: SNHLY and FYNNEI. The CDR3 runs to 15 residues. The trim removed 2 bases at V and 3 bases at J, leaving 2 bases unmatched. CDR3 bases: TGTGCCAGCAGTGAAAGGACAGGGGGCGACTATGGCTACACCTTC. This gives the protein CASSERTGGDYGYTF.

The chain couples TRBV2 to TRBJ1-6; D may be TRBD1 (5 bases). The CDR3 length is 13 residues. V lost 7 bases, J lost 6 bases, and 10 bases lay in between. Per the germline V gene, CDR1 is SNHLY and CDR2 is FYNNEI. CDR3 loop: CASTGTSNSPLHF. As DNA, the CDR3 is TGTGCCAGCACCGGGACTTCTAATTCACCCCTCCACTTT.

This clone has more than one count but fewer than ten. This sequence joins TRBV10-2 and TRBJ2-3; 7 nucleotides align to TRBD1. After removal of 3 bases from V and 3 bases from J, the junction contained 9 bases not matched to a gene. CDR3 length: 16 residues. Germline CDR1 is WSHSY and CDR2 is SAAADI. The CDR3 DNA follows: TGCGCCAGCAGTGACCGACAGGGCCCTAGTACAGATACGCAGTATTTT. This sequence encodes CASSDRQGPSTDTQYF.

The rearrangement links TRBV5-6 to TRBJ1-1; 7 bases align to TRBD1. The J segment lost 1 base and the V segment lost 2 bases, leaving 2 bases of the junction unmatched. The CDR3 has 14 amino acids. CDR1 SGHDT and CDR2 YYEEEE come from the germline V gene. The CDR3 region is CASSFGQANTEAFF. In DNA form, the CDR3 reads TGTGCCAGCAGCTTCGGACAGGCGAACACTGAAGCTTTCTTT.

The chain recombines TRBV19 with TRBJ2-2; tentatively, D is TRBD1 (6 bases). The germline V and J ends were trimmed by 5 bases and 5 bases, with 15 bases remaining between them. This CDR3 spans 15 amino acids. Germline-derived CDR1 and CDR2 are LNHDA and SQIVND (reference sequence). The chain's CDR3 is CASSARDTGTGELFF. DNA of the CDR3: TGTGCCAGTAGTGCCCGGGACACGGGTACCGGGGAGCTGTTTTTT.

The chain couples TRBV28 to TRBJ1-2, with D possibly matching TRBD1 (6 bases). Germline CDR1 MDHEN, CDR2 SYDVKM. This CDR3 region has 13 residues. Trimming cost V 4 bases and J 8 bases, with 14 bases left between them. The CDR3 spells CASSSPTGTGYTF. For the CDR3, the DNA is TGTGCCAGCAGTTCACCTACAGGGACAGGCTACACCTTC.

The genes are TRBV4-2 and TRBJ2-7; 7 bases fit TRBD1. CDR3 length: 16 amino acids. Germline CDR1 and CDR2: LGHNA and YNFKEQ. The V and J ends lost 1 base and 2 bases, in that order; junction bases with no gene match: 8. The DNA for the CDR3 is TGTGCCAGCAGCCAAGTCTACAGGGGTTTTCCCTACGAGCAGTACTTC. Translation: CASSQVYRGFPYEQYF.

The rearrangement uses TRBV5-6 and TRBJ2-2; D call uncertain. Germline assignment: CDR1 SGHDT and CDR2 YYEEEE. The CDR3 is 12 amino acids. V lost 4 bases and J 6 bases, leaving 7 bases between the germline ends. CDR3: CASSRFAGELFF. Here the CDR3 DNA reads TGTGCCAGCAGCCGGTTCGCCGGGGAGCTGTTTTTT.

The V and J genes are TRBV19 and TRBJ2-3; 10 positions agree with TRBD2. Trimming removed 3 bases from V and 5 bases from J; junction bases left unmatched: 5. CDR3 length: 15 residues. The germline CDR1 and CDR2 sequences are LNHDA and SQIVND (reference sequence). The CDR3 region is CASSISGGAKDTQYF. The CDR3 nucleotides read TGTGCCAGTAGTATCAGCGGGGGGGCGAAAGATACGCAGTATTTT.

The CDR3 region has the DNA TGTGCCAGCGAGAGACTTAACACTGAAGCTTTCTTT. Its protein is CASERLNTEAFF. V and J are TRBV2 and TRBJ1-1; D is undetermined. V lost 8 bases to trimming and J lost 2 bases, with 9 bases between them. The CDR3 is 12 residues long. Germline V CDR1 and CDR2: SNHLY, FYNNEI.

This clone was seen a single time. This chain joins TRBV29-1 and TRBJ2-1, with 8 positions matching TRBD1. The V segment lost 2 bases and the J segment 6 bases; nucleotides outside the gene matches: 12. This CDR3 comprises 16 residues. Germline V gene data show CDR1 as SQVTM and CDR2 as ANQGSEA. The CDR3 protein is CSVEHNLGQAGNEQFF. CDR3 DNA sequence: TGCAGCGTTGAACATAATCTGGGACAGGCGGGCAATGAGCAGTTCTTC.

This clone was seen only a few times. V and J are TRBV27 and TRBJ2-2; the match to TRBD2 covers 13 bases. This CDR3 spans 22 amino acids. Germline assignment: CDR1 MNHEY and CDR2 SMNVEV (reference sequence). Germline trimming cut 2 bases from V and 0 bases from J; bases unmatched to any gene: 15. This CDR3 reads CASSLRYDGTSGNIANTGELFF. The DNA for the CDR3 is TGTGCCAGCAGTTTACGATACGACGGGACTAGCGGGAACATCGCGAACACCGGGGAGCTGTTTTTT.

This clone was observed once. The gene calls are TRBV7-9 and TRBJ1-6, with TRBD1 matching 10 bases. V trimming: 3 bases; J trimming: 7 bases; junction bases outside the gene matches: 6. This CDR3 spans 16 amino acids. CDR1 is SEHNR, CDR2 FQNEAQ, per germline (reference sequence). The CDR3 sequence: CASSFLRGQGNSPLHF. CDR3 in DNA: TGTGCCAGCAGCTTTTTAAGGGGACAGGGGAATTCACCCCTCCACTTT.

The rearrangement joins TRBV11-3 to TRBJ2-6; possibly TRBD1 for D (5 bases). Germline values: CDR1 SGHNT, CDR2 YENEEA. CDR3 length: 15 residues. Trimming took off 5 bases at V and 4 bases at J, with 12 bases between the two ends. The CDR3 loop is CASSKTGSGANVLTF. CDR3 coding DNA: TGTGCCAGCAGCAAAACAGGATCCGGGGCCAACGTCCTGACTTTC.

The chain links TRBV11-2 to TRBJ2-7, with 9 bases fitting TRBD1. This CDR3 is built from 15 residues. Germline V gene data show CDR1 as SGHAT and CDR2 as FQNNGV. V lost 6 bases to trimming and J lost 2 bases; unmatched junction nucleotides: 8. This chain's CDR3 is CASRRPGQGPYEQYF. The CDR3 DNA sequence: TGTGCCAGCAGGCGACCGGGACAGGGACCCTACGAGCAGTACTTC.

The V call is TRBV18, the J call TRBJ2-2; D is perhaps TRBD1 (6 bases). Germline CDR1 and CDR2: KGHSH and LQKENI. The CDR3 has 14 amino acids. V was shortened by 4 bases and J by 0 bases, with 6 bases between the two germline ends. Written as DNA, the CDR3 is TGTGCCAGCTCACAGGGGGCGAACACCGGGGAGCTGTTTTTT. Translation: CASSQGANTGELFF.

The chain employs TRBV30 and TRBJ2-2, with TRBD2 as a possible D gene (6 bases). The CDR3 extends over 13 amino acids. Trimming took off 5 bases at V and 1 base at J, with 8 bases between the two ends. Germline-derived CDR1 and CDR2 are GTSNPN and SVGIG (reference sequence). CDR3 DNA: TGTGCCTGGGGGACTCAGAACACCGGGGAGCTGTTTTTT. Its translation is CAWGTQNTGELFF.

J is TRBJ1-1 and V is TRBV2; 9 bases are a match to TRBD1. V lost 5 bases and J lost 3; bases outside the gene matches: 13. The CDR3 length is 17 residues. The V gene's germline CDR1 is SNHLY and CDR2 FYNNEI. CDR3 bases: TGTGCCAGCAGTAGCCCTGGGACAGGGTTTATCGACACTGAAGCTTTCTTT. Amino acids: CASSSPGTGFIDTEAFF.

The chain couples TRBV6-4 to TRBJ2-3; TRBD2 matches 7 bases. Germline V gene lookup returns CDR1 MRHNA and CDR2 SNTAGT. This CDR3 spans 14 amino acids. Trimming cost V 2 bases and J 1 base; bases outside gene matches: 0. This CDR3 reads CASSDAGGTDTQYF. The CDR3 DNA reads TGTGCCAGCAGTGACGCGGGGGGCACAGATACGCAGTATTTT.

The gene calls are TRBV2 and TRBJ2-1; 8 bases fit TRBD1. CDR3 size: 14 residues. Germline V gives CDR1 SNHLY, CDR2 FYNNEI. With V trimmed by 1 base and J by 4 bases, 0 bases remained unmatched. CDR3 sequence reads: CASSEGTGYNEQFF. As DNA, the CDR3 is TGTGCCAGCAGTGAAGGGACAGGGTACAATGAGCAGTTCTTC.

Here the CDR3 DNA reads TGTGCCAGTACCCAGGCGGGTAATGAAAAACTGTTTTTT. Protein sequence: CASTQAGNEKLFF. The gene calls are TRBV19 and TRBJ1-4; D ambiguous. Germline values: CDR1 LNHDA, CDR2 SQIVND (reference sequence). The CDR3 loop spans 13 amino acids. Trimming stripped 7 bases from V and 4 bases from J, with 10 bases between. Full variable domain (rest looked up from reference TRBV19 and TRBJ1-4): DGGITQSPKYLFRKEGQNVTLSCEQNLNHDAMYWYRQDPGQGLRLIYYSQIVNDFQKGDIAEGYSVSREKKESFPLTVTSAQKNPTAFYLCASTQAGNEKLFFGSGTQLSVL.

The chain is built from TRBV5-1 and TRBJ2-3; D remains ambiguous. Trimming removed 0 bases from V and 1 base from J, with 6 bases in between. CDR1 is SGHRS and CDR2 is YFSETQ in the germline V gene. The length of the CDR3 is 14 residues. The CDR3 here is CASSLGPGTDTQYF. Written as DNA, the CDR3 is TGCGCCAGCAGCTTGGGGCCAGGCACAGATACGCAGTATTTT. The full variable domain, rest sourced from reference TRBV5-1 and TRBJ2-3, is KAGVTQTPRYLIKTRGQQVTLSCSPISGHRSVSWYQQTPGQGLQFLFEYFSETQRNKGNFPGRFSGRQFSNSRSEMNVSTLELGDSALYLCASSLGPGTDTQYFGPGTRLTVL.

The chain joins TRBV27 to TRBJ1-6; D unresolved. Germline V gene data show CDR1 as MNHEY and CDR2 as SMNVEV (reference sequence). The CDR3 contains 20 residues. Trimming shortened V by 3 bases and J by 0 bases, and 21 bases separated the two germline ends. CDR3 region: CASSFTITTQSSSYNSPLHF. As DNA, the CDR3 is TGTGCCAGCAGTTTCACCATAACCACACAGAGCAGCTCCTATAATTCACCCCTCCACTTT.

This rearrangement joins TRBV5-4 to TRBJ2-1, with 9 bases fitting TRBD2. Per germline, CDR1 SGHNT and CDR2 YYREEE (reference sequence). The CDR3 sequence is 16 residues long. The junction had 10 bases not matched to a gene; V was cut back by 2 bases and J by 7 bases. The CDR3 reads CASSFSGGGVRNEQFF. The DNA of the CDR3 is TGTGCCAGCAGCTTTAGCGGGGGAGGCGTTAGGAATGAGCAGTTCTTC.

This clone is a singleton in its sample. The rearrangement joins TRBV4-2 to TRBJ1-6, with D possibly matching TRBD1 (6 bases). The CDR3 covers 14 residues. V was shortened by 4 bases and J by 10 bases, with 14 bases between the two germline ends. CDR1 is LGHNA and CDR2 is YNFKEQ in the germline V gene. The chain's CDR3 is CASSRGEGGSPLHF. Written as DNA, the CDR3 is TGTGCCAGCAGCCGCGGAGAAGGGGGATCACCCCTCCACTTT.

This clone occurred once. This chain uses TRBV2 with TRBJ2-1; 9 positions agree with TRBD2. The V segment lost 7 bases and the J segment 4 bases; nucleotides outside the gene matches: 5. CDR3 length: 14 residues. Germline CDR1 reads SNHLY; CDR2 reads FYNNEI. CDR3 in DNA: TGTGCCAGCAATACCCTAGCGGGGTACAATGAGCAGTTCTTC. It translates to CASNTLAGYNEQFF. Full variable domain (rest looked up from reference TRBV2 and TRBJ2-1): EPEVTQTPSHQVTQMGQEVILRCVPISNHLYFYWYRQILGQKVEFLVSFYNNEISEKSEIFDDQFSVERPDGSNFTLKIRSTKLEDSAMYFCASNTLAGYNEQFFGPGTRLTVL.

The V gene is TRBV4-2, the J gene TRBJ2-3; 13 bases align to TRBD2. This CDR3 has 19 residues. Germline-derived CDR1 and CDR2 are LGHNA and YNFKEQ. The V and J ends lost 1 base and 4 bases, in that order; junction bases with no gene match: 11. The CDR3 is CASSQGARLAGGISDTQYF. The DNA for the CDR3 is TGTGCCAGCAGCCAAGGGGCGAGACTAGCGGGGGGAATTTCAGATACGCAGTATTTT.

This chain joins TRBV4-2 and TRBJ2-3, with TRBD2 matching 8 bases. The trim removed 4 bases at V and 4 bases at J, leaving 4 bases unmatched. Germline CDR1 and CDR2: LGHNA and YNFKEQ. This CDR3 comprises 14 residues. Here the CDR3 DNA reads TGTGCCAGCAGCCTCTCGGGGGGGGCAGATACGCAGTATTTT. Amino acid sequence: CASSLSGGADTQYF.

V usage is TRBV25-1 and J usage is TRBJ1-6; 7 bases are a match to TRBD1. The CDR3 extends over 15 amino acids. V shed 5 bases and J 10 bases; nucleotides not matched to a gene: 11. From germline, CDR1 is MGHDK and CDR2 SYGVNS. The CDR3 DNA reads TGTGCCAGCAGTCCCCCGGGACAGCTTAGATCACCCCTCCACTTT. Translation: CASSPPGQLRSPLHF.